This TCR beta chain comes out of a study of blood T cell repertoires in COVID-19. Study-wide background: Sites across the United States, Italy and Spain contributed samples from acute and convalescent COVID-19.

Generated by immunoSEQ multiplex PCR, the TCRdb table keeps only in-frame clones and is missing some. The sample consists of roughly 88,000 clones, around 85% of them appearing once. This clone was counted a few times. V was clipped by 4 bases and J by 1 base, with 13 bases between them. The CDR3 covers 14 residues. Germline CDR1 and CDR2: GTSNPN and SVGIG (reference sequence). This chain uses TRBV30 with TRBJ1-1; D is perhaps TRBD1 (6 bases). The sequence was collected from a woman aged 80 or older with active or convalescent COVID-19. The sequenced material came from peripheral blood. The CDR3 reads CAWNGDRRNTEAFF. The CDR3 DNA is TGTGCCTGGAATGGTGACAGGCGGAACACTGAAGCTTTCTTT.